The clone carrying this T cell receptor beta chain was counted only a few times. The antigen remains undetermined. Unique-molecular-identifier-tagged TCR beta cDNA libraries were used. Approximately 500,000 cDNA molecules were obtained per 1 to 10 million input T cells. TCRdb reanalysed the PCR reads using MiXCR and keeps one entry per CDR3 protein. The sample has 450,000 to 700,000 distinct CDR3 sequences; around 40% are singletons. These data come from a study of post-analysis software for immune sequencing data. Broader study findings: There were five TRBV segments more frequent in patients than controls, and TRBV5-6, TRBV5-1 and TRBV20-1 were among them. Controls showed significantly higher normalized Chao1 diversity than did multiple sclerosis patients.

Germline values: CDR1 SQVTM, CDR2 ANQGSEA. This CDR3 spans 13 amino acids. V was clipped by 7 bases and J by 4 bases; unmatched bases: 8. The rearrangement links TRBV29-1 to TRBJ2-7, with 9 bases that match TRBD1. This TCR was sampled from a girl aged 5 to 17 with multiple sclerosis. Sequenced: blood. CDR3 amino acids: CSAVWDREYEQYF. The CDR3 DNA reads TGCAGCGCCGTGTGGGACAGGGAGTACGAGCAGTACTTC.